This T cell receptor beta chain was sequenced in a study of control samples from healthy donors and cancer patients. Sequencing was performed with immunoSEQ multiplex PCR; in TCRdb, only in-frame clones are kept and a portion is missing. In the table there are 400,000 to 500,000 clones, roughly 90% of which are singletons. Germline V gene data show CDR1 as MGHDK and CDR2 as SYGVNS. The CDR3 loop spans 13 amino acids. Deletions cut 2 bases from V and 6 bases from J, with 10 bases between. V is TRBV25-1 and J is TRBJ1-1; weak D call: TRBD1 (5 bases). The TCR comes from a man aged 40-49 years with head and neck cancer. Sequencing was performed on PBMCs. CDR3 coding DNA: TGTGCCAGCAGTGAAGGGGGGTGGGCTGAAGCTTTCTTT. Amino acid sequence: CASSEGGWAEAFF.